The clone carrying this TCR beta chain was recorded at least ten times. Its antigen is undetermined. This entry comes from a study of Graves' ophthalmopathy and Graves' hyperthyroidism. Study-wide results and limits: The model's prediction of ophthalmopathy progression had approximately 68% sensitivity and roughly 72% specificity.

V shed 5 bases and J shed 0 bases, with 5 bases lying between them. The CDR3 contains 14 residues. Germline V gene lookup returns CDR1 MGHDK and CDR2 SYGVNS. RNA transcripts yielded amplified TCR beta CDR3 regions. An initial RT-PCR round employing HTBI primers preceded a second-round multiplex PCR. TCRdb passed the multiplex PCR reads through MiXCR, listing each CDR3 protein once. The sample lists a few hundred thousand distinct CDR3 sequences; just under 40% were seen once. The TCR comes from an adult man with Graves' hyperthyroidism. Sequenced input: peripheral blood or thyroid tissue (not recorded which). The J gene is TRBJ2-6, the V gene TRBV25-1; no clear D gene. The DNA of the CDR3 is TGTGCCAGCAGTTCTAACTCTGGGGCCAACGTCCTGACTTTC. Its protein is CASSSNSGANVLTF.